This T cell receptor (beta chain) was found in a study of stem cell transplantation in POMP-related autoinflammatory disease. General study findings and limits: In patients with PRAID, every analyzed T-cell subset tended to show lower diversity and higher clonality.

Assay used: immunoSEQ multiplex PCR; TCRdb lists only in-frame clones, some missing. The sample carries about 8,600 clones, just over 85% recorded once. The germline V gene has CDR1 SGHNT and CDR2 YYREEE (reference sequence). CDR3 length: 14 residues. With 0 bases removed from V and 0 bases from J, the gap between germline ends came to 4 bases. The sample holds a few counts of this clone. Its matching antigen is unknown. Sequenced here: CD8+ T cells from PBMCs, sampled after stem cell transplantation. The rearrangement uses TRBV5-4 and TRBJ1-5; D remains unclear. The sequence was obtained from a human patient with POMP-related autoinflammation and immune dysregulation (PRAID). Some T cells may possibly be graft donor cells. Written as DNA, the CDR3 is TGTGCCAGCAGCTTGGGCGGTAGCAATCAGCCCCAGCATTTT. Protein product: CASSLGGSNQPQHF.